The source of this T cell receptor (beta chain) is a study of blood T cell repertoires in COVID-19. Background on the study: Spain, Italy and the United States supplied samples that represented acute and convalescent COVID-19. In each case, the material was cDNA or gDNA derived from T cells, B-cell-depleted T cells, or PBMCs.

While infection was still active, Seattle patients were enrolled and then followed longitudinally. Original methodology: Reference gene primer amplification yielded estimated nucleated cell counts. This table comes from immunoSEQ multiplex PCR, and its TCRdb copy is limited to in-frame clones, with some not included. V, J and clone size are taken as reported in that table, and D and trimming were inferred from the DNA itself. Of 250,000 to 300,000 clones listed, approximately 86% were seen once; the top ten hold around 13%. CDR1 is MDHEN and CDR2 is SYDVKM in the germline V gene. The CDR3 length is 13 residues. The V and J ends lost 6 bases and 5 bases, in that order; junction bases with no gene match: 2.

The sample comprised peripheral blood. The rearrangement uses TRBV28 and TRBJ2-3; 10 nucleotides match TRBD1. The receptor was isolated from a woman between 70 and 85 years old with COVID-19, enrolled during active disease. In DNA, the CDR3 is TGTGCCAGCAGCGACAGGGGGCTAGATACGCAGTATTTT. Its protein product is CASSDRGLDTQYF.